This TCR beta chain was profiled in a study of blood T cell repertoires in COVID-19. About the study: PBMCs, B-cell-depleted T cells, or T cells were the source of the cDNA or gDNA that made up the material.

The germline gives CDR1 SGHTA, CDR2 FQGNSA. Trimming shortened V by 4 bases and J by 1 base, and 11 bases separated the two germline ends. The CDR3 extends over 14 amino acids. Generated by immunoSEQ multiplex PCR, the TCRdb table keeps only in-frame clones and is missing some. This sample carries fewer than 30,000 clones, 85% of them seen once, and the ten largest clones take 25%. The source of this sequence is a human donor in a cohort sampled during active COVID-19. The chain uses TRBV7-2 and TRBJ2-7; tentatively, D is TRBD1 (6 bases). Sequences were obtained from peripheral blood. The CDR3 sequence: CASSSRDISYEQYF. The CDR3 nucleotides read TGTGCCAGCAGCTCCCGGGACATTTCCTACGAGCAGTACTTC. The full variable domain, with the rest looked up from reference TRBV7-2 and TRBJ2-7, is GAGVSQSPSNKVTEKGKDVELRCDPISGHTALYWYRQSLGQGLEFLIYFQGNSAPDKSGLPSDRFSAERTGGSVSTLTIQRTQQEDSAVYLCASSSRDISYEQYFGPGTRLTVT.